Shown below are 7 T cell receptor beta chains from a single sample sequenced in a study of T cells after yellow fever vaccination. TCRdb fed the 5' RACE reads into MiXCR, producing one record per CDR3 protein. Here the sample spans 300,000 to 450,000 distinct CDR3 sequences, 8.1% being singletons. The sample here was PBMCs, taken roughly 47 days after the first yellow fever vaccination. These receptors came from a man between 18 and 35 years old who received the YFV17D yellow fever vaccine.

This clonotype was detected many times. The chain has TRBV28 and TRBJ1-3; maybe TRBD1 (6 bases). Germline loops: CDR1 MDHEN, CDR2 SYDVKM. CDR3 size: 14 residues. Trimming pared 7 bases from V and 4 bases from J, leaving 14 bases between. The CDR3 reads CASIYQGNGNTIYF. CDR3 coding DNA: TGTGCCAGCATATACCAGGGGAACGGAAACACCATATATTTT. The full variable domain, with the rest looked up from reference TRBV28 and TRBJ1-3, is DVKVTQSSRYLVKRTGEKVFLECVQDMDHENMFWYRQDPGLGLRLIYFSYDVKMKEKGDIPEGYSVSREKKERFSLILESASTNQTSMYLCASIYQGNGNTIYFGEGSWLTVV.

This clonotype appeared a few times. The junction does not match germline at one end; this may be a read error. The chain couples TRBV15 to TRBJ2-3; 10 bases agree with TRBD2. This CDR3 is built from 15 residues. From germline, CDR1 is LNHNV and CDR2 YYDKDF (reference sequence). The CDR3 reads CATSTRTSGTDTQYF. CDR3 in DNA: TGTGCCACCAGCACCCGGACTAGCGGCACGGATACGCAGTATTTT.

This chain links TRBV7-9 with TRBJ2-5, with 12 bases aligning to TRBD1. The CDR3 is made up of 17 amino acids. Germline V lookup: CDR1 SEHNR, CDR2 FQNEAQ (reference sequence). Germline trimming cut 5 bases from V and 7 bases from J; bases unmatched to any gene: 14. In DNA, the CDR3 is TGTGCCAGCAGCCCCCGTAGGGGGGACAGGGGGCCGGGGACCCAGTACTTC. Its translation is CASSPRRGDRGPGTQYF.

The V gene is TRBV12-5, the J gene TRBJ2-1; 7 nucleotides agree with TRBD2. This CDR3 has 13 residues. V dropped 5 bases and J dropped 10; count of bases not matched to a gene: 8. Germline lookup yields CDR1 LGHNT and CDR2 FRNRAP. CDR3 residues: CASGQTSVLEQFF. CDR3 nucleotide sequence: TGTGCTAGTGGTCAAACTAGCGTGCTAGAGCAGTTCTTC. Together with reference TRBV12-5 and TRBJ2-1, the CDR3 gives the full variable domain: DARVTQTPRHKVTEMGQEVTMRCQPILGHNTVFWYRQTMMQGLELLAYFRNRAPLDDSGMPKDRFSAEMPDATLATLKIQPSEPRDSAVYFCASGQTSVLEQFFGPGTRLTVL.

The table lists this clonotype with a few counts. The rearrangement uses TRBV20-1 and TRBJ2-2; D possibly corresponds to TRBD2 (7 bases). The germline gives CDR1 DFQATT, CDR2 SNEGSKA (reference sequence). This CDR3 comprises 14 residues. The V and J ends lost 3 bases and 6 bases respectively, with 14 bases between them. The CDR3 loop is CSASVWGGPGELFF. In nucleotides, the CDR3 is TGCAGTGCTAGCGTGTGGGGGGGCCCCGGGGAGCTGTTTTTT.

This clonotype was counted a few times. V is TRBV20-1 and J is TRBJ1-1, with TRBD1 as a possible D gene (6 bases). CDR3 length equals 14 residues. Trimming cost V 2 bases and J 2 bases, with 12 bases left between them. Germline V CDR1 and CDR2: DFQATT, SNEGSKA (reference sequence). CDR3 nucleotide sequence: TGCAGTGCTAGACGCCCGGGACAAAACACTGAAGCTTTCTTT. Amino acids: CSARRPGQNTEAFF.

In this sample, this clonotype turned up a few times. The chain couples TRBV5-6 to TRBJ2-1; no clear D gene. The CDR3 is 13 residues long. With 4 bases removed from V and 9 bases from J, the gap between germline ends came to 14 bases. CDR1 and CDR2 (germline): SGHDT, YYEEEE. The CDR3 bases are TGTGCCAGCAGCACAAACCTAGGCACTGAGCAGTTCTTC. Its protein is CASSTNLGTEQFF. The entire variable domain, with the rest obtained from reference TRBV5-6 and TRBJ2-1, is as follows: DAGVTQSPTHLIKTRGQQVTLRCSPKSGHDTVSWYQQALGQGPQFIFQYYEEEERQRGNFPDRFSGHQFPNYSSELNVNALLLGDSALYLCASSTNLGTEQFFGPGTRLTVL.